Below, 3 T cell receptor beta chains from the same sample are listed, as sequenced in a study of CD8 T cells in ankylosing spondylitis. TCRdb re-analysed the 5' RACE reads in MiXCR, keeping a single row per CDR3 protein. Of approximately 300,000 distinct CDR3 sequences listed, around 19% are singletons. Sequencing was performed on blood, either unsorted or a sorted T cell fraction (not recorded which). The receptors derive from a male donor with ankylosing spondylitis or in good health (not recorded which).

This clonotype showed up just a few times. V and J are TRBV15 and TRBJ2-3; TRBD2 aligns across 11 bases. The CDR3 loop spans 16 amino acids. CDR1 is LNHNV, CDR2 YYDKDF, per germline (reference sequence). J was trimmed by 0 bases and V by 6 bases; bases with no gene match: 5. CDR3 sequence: CATSSWTSGSTDTQYF. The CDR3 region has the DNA TGTGCCACCAGTTCCTGGACTAGCGGGAGCACAGATACGCAGTATTTT.

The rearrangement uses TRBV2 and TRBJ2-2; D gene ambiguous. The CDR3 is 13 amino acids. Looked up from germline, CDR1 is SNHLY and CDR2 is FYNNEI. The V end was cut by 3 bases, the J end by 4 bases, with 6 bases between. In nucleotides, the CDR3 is TGTGCCAGCAGTGATGAGAGCACCGGGGAGCTGTTTTTT. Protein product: CASSDESTGELFF.

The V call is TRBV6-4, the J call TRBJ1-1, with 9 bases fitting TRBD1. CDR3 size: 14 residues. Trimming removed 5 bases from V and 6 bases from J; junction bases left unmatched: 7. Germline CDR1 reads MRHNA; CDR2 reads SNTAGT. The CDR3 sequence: CASSRQQGAAEAFF. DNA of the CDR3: TGTGCCAGCAGTAGACAACAGGGGGCCGCTGAAGCTTTCTTT.